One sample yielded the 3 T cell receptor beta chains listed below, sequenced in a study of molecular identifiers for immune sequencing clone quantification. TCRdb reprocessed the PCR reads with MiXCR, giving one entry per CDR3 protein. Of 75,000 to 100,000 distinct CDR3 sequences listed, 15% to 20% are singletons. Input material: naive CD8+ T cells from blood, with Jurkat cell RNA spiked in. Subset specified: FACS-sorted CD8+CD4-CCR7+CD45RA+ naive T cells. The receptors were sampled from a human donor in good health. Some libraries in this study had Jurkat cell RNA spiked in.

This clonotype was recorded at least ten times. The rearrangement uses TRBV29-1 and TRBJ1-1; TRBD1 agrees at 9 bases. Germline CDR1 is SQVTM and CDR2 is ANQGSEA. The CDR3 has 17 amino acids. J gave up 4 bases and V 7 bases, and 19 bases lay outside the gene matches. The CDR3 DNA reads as TGCAGCGCCCCTTCACCCGGGATACAGGGGGCGAGCACTGAAGCTTTCTTT. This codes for CSAPSPGIQGASTEAFF.

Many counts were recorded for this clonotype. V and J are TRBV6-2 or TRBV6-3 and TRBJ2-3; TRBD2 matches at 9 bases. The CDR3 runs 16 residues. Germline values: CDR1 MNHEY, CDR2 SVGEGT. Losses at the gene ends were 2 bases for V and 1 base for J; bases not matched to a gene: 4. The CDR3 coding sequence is TGTGCCAGCAGTTACGGCCTAGCGGGACGCACAGATACGCAGTATTTT. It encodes CASSYGLAGRTDTQYF.

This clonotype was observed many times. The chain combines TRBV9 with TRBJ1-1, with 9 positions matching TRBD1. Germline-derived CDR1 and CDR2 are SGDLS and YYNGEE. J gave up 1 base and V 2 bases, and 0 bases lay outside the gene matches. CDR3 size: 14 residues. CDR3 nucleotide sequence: TGTGCCAGCAGCGTGGGACAGGGGAACACTGAAGCTTTCTTT. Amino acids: CASSVGQGNTEAFF. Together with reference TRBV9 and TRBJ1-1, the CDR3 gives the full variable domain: DSGVTQTPKHLITATGQRVTLRCSPRSGDLSVYWYQQSLDQGLQFLIQYYNGEERAKGNILERFSAQQFPDLHSELNLSSLELGDSALYFCASSVGQGNTEAFFGQGTRLTVV.